This T cell receptor beta chain was captured by sequencing in a study of technical replicates of blood from a few donors. Profiled with immunoSEQ multiplex PCR; TCRdb holds only in-frame clones, not every one. The sample has approximately 76,000 clones, 90% to 95% seen once; the top ten hold just under 0.25%. Trimming took off 6 bases at V and 3 bases at J, with 17 bases between the two ends. In germline, CDR1 is MDHEN, CDR2 SYDVKM. This CDR3 is 16 amino acids long. The sequence came from a human donor in good health. This chain joins TRBV28 and TRBJ2-2, with D maybe TRBD2 (5 bases). Sequenced sample: T cells isolated from PBMCs. CDR3 nucleotides: TGTGCCAGCAGCCGCTCCGTAATGCGGGACACCGGGGAGCTGTTTTTT. Protein sequence: CASSRSVMRDTGELFF. The full variable domain, its missing parts supplied by reference TRBV28 and TRBJ2-2, is DVKVTQSSRYLVKRTGEKVFLECVQDMDHENMFWYRQDPGLGLRLIYFSYDVKMKEKGDIPEGYSVSREKKERFSLILESASTNQTSMYLCASSRSVMRDTGELFFGEGSRLTVL.